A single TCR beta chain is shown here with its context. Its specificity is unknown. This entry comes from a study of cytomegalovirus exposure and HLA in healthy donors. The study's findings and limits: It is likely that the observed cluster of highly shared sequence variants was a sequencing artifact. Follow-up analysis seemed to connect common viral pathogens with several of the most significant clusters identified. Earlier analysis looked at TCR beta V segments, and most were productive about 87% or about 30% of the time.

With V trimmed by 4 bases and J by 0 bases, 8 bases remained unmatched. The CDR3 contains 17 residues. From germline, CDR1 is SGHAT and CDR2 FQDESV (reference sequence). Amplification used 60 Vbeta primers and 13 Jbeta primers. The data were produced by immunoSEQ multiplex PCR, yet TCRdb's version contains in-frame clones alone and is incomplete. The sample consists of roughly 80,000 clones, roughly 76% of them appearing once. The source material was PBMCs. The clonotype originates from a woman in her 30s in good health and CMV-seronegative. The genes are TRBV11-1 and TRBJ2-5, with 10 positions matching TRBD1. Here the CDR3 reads CASSSLGQGLHQETQYF. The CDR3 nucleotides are TGTGCCAGCAGCTCCCTGGGACAGGGGTTACACCAAGAGACCCAGTACTTC. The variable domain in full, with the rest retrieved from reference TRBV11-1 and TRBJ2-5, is EAEVAQSPRYKITEKSQAVAFWCDPISGHATLYWYRQILGQGPELLVQFQDESVVDDSQLPKDRFSAERLKGVDSTLKIQPAELGDSAMYLCASSSLGQGLHQETQYFGPGTRLLVL.